This entry lists 12 T cell receptor beta chains sequenced from one sample in a study of blood T cell repertoires in COVID-19. The protocol was immunoSEQ multiplex PCR, while the TCRdb copy is restricted to in-frame clones and leaves out a portion. The data contain roughly 260,000 clones, about 87% of them singletons. The sample comprised peripheral blood. The receptor set was obtained from a man aged 60 to 69 who had recovered from COVID-19.

The chain has TRBV2 and TRBJ1-2; D may be TRBD1 (6 bases). The germline V gene encodes CDR1 SNHLY and CDR2 FYNNEI. Trimming took off 9 bases at V and 8 bases at J, with 19 bases between the two ends. The CDR3 contains 13 residues. The CDR3 DNA reads TGTGCCAGGGCCTCCGGGACAACAGGAGGCTACACCTTC. It yields the protein CARASGTTGGYTF.

The chain uses TRBV19 and TRBJ1-1; the D gene is possibly TRBD1 (6 bases). Germline assignment: CDR1 LNHDA and CDR2 SQIVND (reference sequence). The CDR3 totals 14 residues. V was cut by 7 bases and J by 1 base, with 13 bases left in between. The CDR3 loop reads CASKLHRENTEAFF. CDR3 sequence (DNA): TGTGCCAGTAAACTTCACAGGGAGAACACTGAAGCTTTCTTT. The full variable domain, completed using reference TRBV19 and TRBJ1-1, is DGGITQSPKYLFRKEGQNVTLSCEQNLNHDAMYWYRQDPGQGLRLIYYSQIVNDFQKGDIAEGYSVSREKKESFPLTVTSAQKNPTAFYLCASKLHRENTEAFFGQGTRLTVV.

The rearrangement uses TRBV12-5 and TRBJ2-5; maybe TRBD2 (6 bases). CDR1 is LGHNT and CDR2 is FRNRAP in the germline V gene. The CDR3 is made up of 18 amino acids. The V end was cut by 3 bases, the J end by 5 bases, with 25 bases between. The CDR3 DNA reads TGTGCTAGTGGTTTAAACCCGCGGAAGCGGGTACCAAGGGAGACCCAGTACTTC. It translates to CASGLNPRKRVPRETQYF.

CDR3 DNA sequence: TGTGCCAGCAGCTTAGCTGGGGGGAACTATGGCTACACCTTC. Translation: CASSLAGGNYGYTF. V gene TRBV13 combines with J gene TRBJ1-2; a possible D gene is TRBD1 (5 bases). The CDR3 consists of 14 residues. Germline V gene lookup returns CDR1 PRHDT and CDR2 FYEKMQ (reference sequence). Trimming stripped 1 base from V and 2 bases from J, with 8 bases between.

This rearrangement joins TRBV10-3 to TRBJ1-6; 7 bases agree with TRBD1. The CDR3 contains 13 residues. CDR1 ENHRY and CDR2 SYGVKD come from the germline V gene. Trimming cost V 6 bases and J 5 bases; bases outside gene matches: 1. CDR3 protein: CAIRTGNNSPLHF. In nucleotides, the CDR3 is TGTGCCATCAGGACAGGGAATAATTCACCCCTCCACTTT.

Only one count was recorded for this clone. The chain is built from TRBV2 and TRBJ1-2; TRBD1 matches at 8 bases. Germline lookup yields CDR1 SNHLY and CDR2 FYNNEI. This CDR3 contains 16 residues. V shed 6 bases and J 6 bases; nucleotides not matched to a gene: 15. CDR3 nucleotide sequence: TGTGCCAGCAGGGAACCCCTGTCACAGGGGGATAATGGCTACACCTTC. Protein: CASREPLSQGDNGYTF.

This clone was picked up one time. The gene calls are TRBV2 and TRBJ1-3; weak D call: TRBD1 (6 bases). Germline V gives CDR1 SNHLY, CDR2 FYNNEI. The CDR3 covers 13 residues. Trimming left V 6 bases short and J 2 bases short, with 8 bases between. CDR3 protein: CASSQGPGNTIYF. The CDR3 DNA reads TGTGCCAGCAGCCAGGGGCCTGGAAACACCATATATTTT.

The rearrangement links TRBV5-3 to TRBJ1-2; TRBD1 matches 8 bases. TRBV5-3 is identified as an open reading frame with a role that is uncertain. V lost 1 base and J lost 4; bases outside the gene matches: 12. CDR3 length: 17 amino acids. This CDR3 reads CARSLFNSGTGSYGYTF. CDR3 bases: TGTGCCAGAAGCTTGTTCAATTCCGGGACAGGCTCCTATGGCTACACCTTC.

This chain links TRBV19 with TRBJ2-5, with D possibly being TRBD1 (5 bases). Deletions cut 3 bases from V and 5 bases from J, with 13 bases between. Germline loops: CDR1 LNHDA, CDR2 SQIVND (reference sequence). The CDR3 is 14 amino acids. CDR3 coding DNA: TGTGCCAGTAGTATTTCCAGGGAAGGTGAGACCCAGTACTTC. Translating gives CASSISREGETQYF.

The V and J genes are TRBV23-1 and TRBJ1-3, with a tentative D call TRBD1 (5 bases). TRBV23-1 is treated as an ORF (open reading frame) with a function not yet certain. V was trimmed by 2 bases and J by 0 bases, leaving 8 bases between them. This CDR3 spans 15 amino acids. The CDR3 region has the DNA TGCGCCAGCAGTCAAAGGACACTCTCTGGAAACACCATATATTTT. Translation gives CASSQRTLSGNTIYF.

V usage is TRBV5-1 and J usage is TRBJ1-2, with D unclear. Deletions cut 5 bases from V and 8 bases from J, with 13 bases between. The CDR3 is 12 amino acids. Per the germline V gene, CDR1 is SGHRS and CDR2 is YFSETQ. CDR3 nucleotide sequence: TGCGCCAGCAGTCATCGAGGGTTAGGCTACACCTTC. This translates into CASSHRGLGYTF.

The J gene is TRBJ1-1, the V gene TRBV11-2; 9 bases map to TRBD1. The CDR3 totals 19 residues. After removal of 2 bases from V and 3 bases from J, the junction contained 16 bases not matched to a gene. CDR1 and CDR2 (germline): SGHAT, FQNNGV. The CDR3 nucleotides read TGTGCCAGCAGCTTACATAGTTCGGGACAGGGAATTGGGGACACTGAAGCTTTCTTT. It specifies CASSLHSSGQGIGDTEAFF.